Listed here is a single TCR beta chain. The CDR3 extends over 13 amino acids. Trimming stripped 1 base from V and 3 bases from J, with 7 bases between. Germline values: CDR1 SGHNT, CDR2 YENEEA. This specimen comes from a study of blood T cell repertoires in COVID-19. Study as a whole: From the United States, Italy and Spain came samples of acute and convalescent COVID-19.

The method was immunoSEQ multiplex PCR; TCRdb's version includes in-frame clones alone and lacks a portion of them. The table lists more than 200,000 clones, 85% to 90% of them singletons. The rearrangement joins TRBV11-3 to TRBJ2-7; tentative D call: TRBD1 (5 bases). Sequencing was carried out using PBMCs or T cells enriched from blood (not recorded which). The receptor was isolated from a woman aged 45-60 years who had recovered from COVID-19. CDR3 protein: CASSLAGHYEQYF. The CDR3 DNA follows: TGTGCCAGCAGCTTAGCAGGGCACTACGAGCAGTACTTC.